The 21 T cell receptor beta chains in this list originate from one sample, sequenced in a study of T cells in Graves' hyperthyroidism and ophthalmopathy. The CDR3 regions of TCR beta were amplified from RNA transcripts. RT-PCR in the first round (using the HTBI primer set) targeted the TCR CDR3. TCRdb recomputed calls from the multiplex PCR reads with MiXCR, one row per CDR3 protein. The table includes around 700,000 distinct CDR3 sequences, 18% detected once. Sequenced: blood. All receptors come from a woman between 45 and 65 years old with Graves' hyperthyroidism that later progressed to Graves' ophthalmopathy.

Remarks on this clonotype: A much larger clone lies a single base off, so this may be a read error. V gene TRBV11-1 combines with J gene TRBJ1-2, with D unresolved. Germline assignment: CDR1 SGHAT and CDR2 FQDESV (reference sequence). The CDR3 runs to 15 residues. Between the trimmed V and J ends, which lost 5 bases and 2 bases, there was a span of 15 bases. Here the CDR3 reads CASSRFATVNYGYTF. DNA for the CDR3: TGTGCCAGCAGCCGGTTCGCGACTGTAAACTATGGCTACACCTTC.

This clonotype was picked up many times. The CDR3 bases are TGCAGTCCACCTATCGGTAGCGGGGGGTTCAATGAGCAGTTCTTC. Protein: CSPPIGSGGFNEQFF. V is TRBV20-1 and J is TRBJ2-1, with 10 nucleotides matching TRBD2. The CDR3 spans 15 residues. Trimming at V came to 8 bases and at J to 6 bases, leaving 13 bases not matched to a gene. Per the germline V gene, CDR1 is DFQATT and CDR2 is SNEGSKA (reference sequence).

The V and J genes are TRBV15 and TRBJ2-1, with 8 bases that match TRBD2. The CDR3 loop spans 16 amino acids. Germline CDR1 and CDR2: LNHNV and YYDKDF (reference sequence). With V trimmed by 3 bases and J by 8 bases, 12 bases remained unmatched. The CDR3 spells CATSRVTAGGGDEQFF. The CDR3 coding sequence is TGTGCCACCAGCAGGGTTACCGCGGGGGGCGGAGATGAGCAGTTCTTC.

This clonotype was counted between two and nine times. CDR3 amino acids: CASSRTDGGLNTDTQYF. In DNA form, the CDR3 reads TGCGCCAGCAGCCGCACCGACGGGGGATTAAACACAGATACGCAGTATTTT. The J gene is TRBJ2-3, the V gene TRBV4-1; TRBD2 is a possible D gene (6 bases). Trimming cost V 4 bases and J 2 bases, with 19 bases left between them. Germline CDR1 and CDR2: MGHRA and YSYEKL. CDR3 length: 17 residues.

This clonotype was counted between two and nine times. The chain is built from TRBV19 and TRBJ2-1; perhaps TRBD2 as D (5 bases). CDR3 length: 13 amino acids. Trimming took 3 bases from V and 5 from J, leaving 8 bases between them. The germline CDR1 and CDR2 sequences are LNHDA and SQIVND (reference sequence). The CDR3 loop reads CASSITGNNEQFF. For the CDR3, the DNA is TGTGCCAGTAGTATTACCGGGAACAATGAGCAGTTCTTC.

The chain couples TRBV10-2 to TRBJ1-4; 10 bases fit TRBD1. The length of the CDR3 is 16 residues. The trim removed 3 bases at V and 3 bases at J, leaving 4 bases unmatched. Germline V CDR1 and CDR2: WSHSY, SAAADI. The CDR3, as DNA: TGCGCCAGCAGTGATGAAGGACAGGGGGCTAATGAAAAACTGTTTTTT. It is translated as CASSDEGQGANEKLFF.

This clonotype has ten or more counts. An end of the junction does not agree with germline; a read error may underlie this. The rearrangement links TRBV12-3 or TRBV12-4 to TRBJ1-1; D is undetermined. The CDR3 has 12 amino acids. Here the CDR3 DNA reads TGTGCCAGCAGCTTAGGCCGCACTGAAGCTTTCTTT. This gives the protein CASSLGRTEAFF.

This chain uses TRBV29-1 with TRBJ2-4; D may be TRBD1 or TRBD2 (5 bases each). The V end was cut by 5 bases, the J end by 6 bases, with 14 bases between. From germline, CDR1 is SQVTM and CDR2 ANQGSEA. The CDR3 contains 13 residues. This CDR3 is CSVPGTEANIQYF. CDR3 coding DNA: TGCAGCGTTCCCGGGACGGAGGCAAACATTCAGTACTTC.

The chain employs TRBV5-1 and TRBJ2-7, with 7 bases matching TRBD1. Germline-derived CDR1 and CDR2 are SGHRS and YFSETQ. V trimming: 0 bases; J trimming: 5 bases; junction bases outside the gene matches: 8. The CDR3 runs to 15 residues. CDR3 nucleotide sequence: TGCGCCAGCAGCTTGGATCCGGGACAGTCAGACGAGCAGTACTTC. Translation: CASSLDPGQSDEQYF.

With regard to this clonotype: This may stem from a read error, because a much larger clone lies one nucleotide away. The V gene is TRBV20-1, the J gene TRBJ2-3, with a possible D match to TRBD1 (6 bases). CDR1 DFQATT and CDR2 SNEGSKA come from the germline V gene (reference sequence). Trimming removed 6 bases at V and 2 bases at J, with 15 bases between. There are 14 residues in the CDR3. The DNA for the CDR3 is TGCAGTGCCCTAAGCAGGGGTGACACAGATACGCAGTATTTT. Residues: CSALSRGDTDTQYF.

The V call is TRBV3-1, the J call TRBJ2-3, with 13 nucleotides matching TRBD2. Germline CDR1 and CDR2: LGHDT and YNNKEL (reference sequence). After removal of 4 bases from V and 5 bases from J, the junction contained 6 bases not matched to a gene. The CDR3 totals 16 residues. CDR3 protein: CASSPGTSGAIDTQYF. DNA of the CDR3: TGTGCCAGCAGCCCGGGGACTAGCGGGGCAATAGATACGCAGTATTTT.

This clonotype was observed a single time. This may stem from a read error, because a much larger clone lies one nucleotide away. In DNA form, the CDR3 reads TGTGCCAGCAGCTTAGTGTCGGGGGGGCCTCACAATGGGCAGTTCTTC. This gives the protein CASSLVSGGPHNGQFF. This chain uses TRBV7-2 with TRBJ2-1, with 8 nucleotides matching TRBD2. CDR1 SGHTA and CDR2 FQGNSA come from the germline V gene. This CDR3 is 16 amino acids long.

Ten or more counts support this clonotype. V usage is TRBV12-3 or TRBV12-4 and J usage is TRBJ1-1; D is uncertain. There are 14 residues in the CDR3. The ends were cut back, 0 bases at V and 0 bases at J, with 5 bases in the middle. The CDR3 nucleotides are TGTGCCAGCAGTTTAGCGCACATGAACACTGAAGCTTTCTTT. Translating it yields CASSLAHMNTEAFF.

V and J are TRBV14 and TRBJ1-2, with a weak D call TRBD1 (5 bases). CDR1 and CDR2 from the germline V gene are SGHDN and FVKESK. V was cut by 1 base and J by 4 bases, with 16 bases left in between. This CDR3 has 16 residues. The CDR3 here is CASSQGNTGRVYGYTF. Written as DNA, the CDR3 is TGTGCCAGCAGCCAAGGGAATACGGGGCGCGTCTATGGCTACACCTTC.

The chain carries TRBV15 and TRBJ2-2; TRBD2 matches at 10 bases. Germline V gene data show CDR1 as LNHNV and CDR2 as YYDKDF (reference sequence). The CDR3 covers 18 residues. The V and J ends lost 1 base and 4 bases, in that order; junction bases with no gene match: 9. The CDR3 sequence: CATSRVSSGGHITGELFF. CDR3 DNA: TGTGCCACCAGCAGAGTATCTAGCGGGGGACATATCACCGGGGAGCTGTTTTTT.

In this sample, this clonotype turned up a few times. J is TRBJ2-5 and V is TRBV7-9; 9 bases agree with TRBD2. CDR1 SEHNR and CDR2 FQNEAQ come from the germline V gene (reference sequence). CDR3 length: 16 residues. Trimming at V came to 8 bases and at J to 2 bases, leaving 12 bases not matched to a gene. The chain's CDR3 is CASGVLLAGIQETQYF. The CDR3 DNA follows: TGTGCCAGCGGAGTTCTTCTAGCGGGGATTCAAGAGACCCAGTACTTC.

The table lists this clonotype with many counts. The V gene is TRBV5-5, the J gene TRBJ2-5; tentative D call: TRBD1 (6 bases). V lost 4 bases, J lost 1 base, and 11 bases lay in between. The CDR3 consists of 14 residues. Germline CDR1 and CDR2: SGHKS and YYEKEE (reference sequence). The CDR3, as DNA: TGTGCCAGCAGCCTCAGACAGGTCCAAGAGACCCAGTACTTC. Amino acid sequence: CASSLRQVQETQYF.

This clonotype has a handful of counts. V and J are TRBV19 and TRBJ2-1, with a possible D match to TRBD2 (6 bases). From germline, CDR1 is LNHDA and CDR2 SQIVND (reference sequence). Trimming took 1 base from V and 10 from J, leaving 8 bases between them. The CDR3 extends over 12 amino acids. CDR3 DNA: TGTGCCAGTAGTATAGGACTAGTGGAGCAGTTCTTC. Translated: CASSIGLVEQFF. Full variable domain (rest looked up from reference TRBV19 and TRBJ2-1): DGGITQSPKYLFRKEGQNVTLSCEQNLNHDAMYWYRQDPGQGLRLIYYSQIVNDFQKGDIAEGYSVSREKKESFPLTVTSAQKNPTAFYLCASSIGLVEQFFGPGTRLTVL.

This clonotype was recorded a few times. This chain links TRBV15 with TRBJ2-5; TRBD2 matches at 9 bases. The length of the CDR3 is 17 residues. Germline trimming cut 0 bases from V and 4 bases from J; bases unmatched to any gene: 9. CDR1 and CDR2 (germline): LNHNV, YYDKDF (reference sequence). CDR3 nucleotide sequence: TGTGCCACCAGCAGAGATGGGCGGGGGGGCGTATCAGAGACCCAGTACTTC. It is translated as CATSRDGRGGVSETQYF.

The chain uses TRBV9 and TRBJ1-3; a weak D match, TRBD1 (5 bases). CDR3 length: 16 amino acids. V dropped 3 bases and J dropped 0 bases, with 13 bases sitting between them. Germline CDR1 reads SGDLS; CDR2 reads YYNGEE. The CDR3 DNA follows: TGTGCCAGCAGCGGGGACGGGACCTTCTCTGGAAACACCATATATTTT. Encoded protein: CASSGDGTFSGNTIYF.

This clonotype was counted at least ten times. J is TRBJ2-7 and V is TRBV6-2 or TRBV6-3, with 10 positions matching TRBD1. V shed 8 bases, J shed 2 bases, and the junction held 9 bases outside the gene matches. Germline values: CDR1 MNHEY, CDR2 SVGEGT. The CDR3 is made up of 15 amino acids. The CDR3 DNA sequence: TGTGCCAGCCTTCCAATTGGACAGGGGGCCTACGAGCAGTACTTC. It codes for CASLPIGQGAYEQYF.